This is a list of T cell receptor beta chains from one sample in a study of CD8 T cells in Susac syndrome. TCRdb passed the immunoSEQ multiplex PCR reads through MiXCR, listing each CDR3 protein once. The sample lists fewer than 150,000 distinct CDR3 sequences, 90% to 95% occurring once. The sample was CD8+ T cells from PBMCs. The receptors derive from a human donor in good health. Both conserved end residues are part of each CDR3. D genes are given only for firm matches. A clone size is listed for some rows: how often the clone was seen (once, few, many), or a class if it is expanded.

TRBJ2-2 | . | TRBV20-1 | . | CSAENRRGYTGELFF | TGCAGTGCCGAAAACAGGCGGGGTTACACCGGGGAGCTGTTTTTT
TRBJ2-4 | TRBD1 | TRBV7-9 | . | CASSLYTGEFGKNIQYF | TGTGCCAGCAGCTTGTACACAGGGGAGTTCGGCAAAAACATTCAGTACTTC
TRBJ2-3 | . | TRBV3-1 | . | CASSQVRGADTQYF | TGTGCCAGCAGCCAAGTCCGAGGGGCAGATACGCAGTATTTT
TRBJ2-7 | . | TRBV5-4 | . | CASSSDTNSYEQYF | TGTGCCAGCAGCTCTGACACAAACTCCTACGAGCAGTACTTC
TRBJ2-7 | . | TRBV2 | . | CASRNSPYEQYF | TGTGCCAGCAGGAACAGCCCCTACGAGCAGTACTTC
TRBJ2-1 | TRBD2 | TRBV11-2 | . | CASSTGGTPLQFF | TGTGCCAGCAGCACGGGGGGTACGCCTTTGCAGTTCTTC
TRBJ1-5 | . | TRBV15 | . | CATSRVAFASNQPQHF | TGTGCCACCAGCAGAGTGGCGTTCGCCAGCAATCAGCCCCAGCATTTT
TRBJ2-7 | . | TRBV30 | . | CAWSDRSSYEQYF | TGTGCCTGGAGTGACAGGAGCTCCTACGAGCAGTACTTC
TRBJ2-7 | . | TRBV4-3 | . | CASSQEKGSYEQYF | TGCGCCAGCAGCCAAGAGAAAGGAAGCTACGAGCAGTACTTC
TRBJ2-2 | . | TRBV18 | . | CASFGGELFF | TGTGCCAGCTTTGGCGGGGAGCTGTTTTTT
TRBJ2-1 | TRBD2 | TRBV20-1 | . | CSARYLAGDNEQFF | TGCAGTGCTAGGTACTTAGCGGGAGACAATGAGCAGTTCTTC
TRBJ2-6 | TRBD1 | TRBV29-1 | . | CSVEWTGDHSGANVLTF | TGCAGCGTTGAATGGACAGGGGACCACTCTGGGGCCAACGTCCTGACTTTC
TRBJ1-4 | . | TRBV27 | . | CASSVRANEKLFF | TGTGCCAGCAGCGTAAGGGCTAATGAAAAACTGTTTTTT
TRBJ1-2 | . | TRBV27 | . | CASSLWGADGYTF | TGTGCCAGCAGTTTATGGGGGGCGGATGGCTACACCTTC
TRBJ2-1 | TRBD2 | TRBV6-5 | . | CASWTSDNEQFF | TGTGCCAGCTGGACTAGTGATAATGAGCAGTTCTTC
TRBJ2-1 | . | TRBV4-3 | . | CASSQSGDEQFF | TGCGCCAGCAGCCAAAGTGGCGATGAGCAGTTCTTC
TRBJ2-2 | TRBD2 | TRBV20-1 | . | CSASLAGVNTGELFF | TGCAGTGCTTCCTTAGCGGGGGTGAACACCGGGGAGCTGTTTTTT
TRBJ2-6 | . | TRBV19 | . | CASQTGANVLTF | TGTGCCAGTCAGACTGGGGCCAACGTCCTGACTTTC
TRBJ1-5 | . | TRBV6-1 | . | CASTDGMYGNQPQHF | TGTGCCAGCACCGATGGGATGTACGGCAATCAGCCCCAGCATTTT
TRBJ2-7 | . | TRBV12-3/TRBV12-4 | . | CASSQDLHPLSYEQYF | TGTGCCAGCAGCCAAGACCTCCACCCCCTCTCCTACGAGCAGTACTTC
TRBJ2-1 | TRBD1 | TRBV27 | . | CASSASDRGNEQFF | TGTGCCAGCAGTGCATCGGACAGGGGCAATGAGCAGTTCTTC
TRBJ1-2 | . | TRBV21-1 | . | CASSIWTGTDGYTF | TGTGCCAGCAGCATTTGGACCGGGACGGATGGCTACACCTTC
TRBJ2-7 | . | TRBV6-5 | . | CASSYDVEQYF | TGTGCCAGCAGTTACGATGTCGAGCAGTACTTC
TRBJ2-7 | . | TRBV7-9 | . | CASSIGNSYEQYF | TGTGCCAGCAGCATCGGGAATTCCTACGAGCAGTACTTC
TRBJ1-3 | . | TRBV5-1 | . | CASSLEGDSGNTIYF | TGCGCCAGCAGCTTGGAAGGAGACTCTGGAAACACCATATATTTT
TRBJ2-2 | . | TRBV6-6 | . | CATTYPGGTGELFF | TGTGCTACAACCTACCCCGGGGGCACCGGGGAGCTGTTTTTT
TRBJ2-3 | TRBD1 | TRBV7-2 | . | CASSGTGGTDTQYF | TGTGCCAGCAGTGGGACAGGGGGAACAGATACGCAGTATTTT
TRBJ2-7 | . | TRBV4-2 | once | CASSALVSYEQYF | TGTGCCAGCAGCGCACTAGTATCCTACGAGCAGTACTTC
TRBJ2-7 | . | TRBV7-9 | . | CASSSGNEQYF | TGTGCCAGCAGCTCTGGGAACGAGCAGTACTTC
TRBJ2-7 | . | TRBV7-9 | . | CASSILAYEQYF | TGTGCCAGCTCCATCTTAGCCTACGAGCAGTACTTC
TRBJ2-1 | TRBD2 | TRBV2 | . | CATLAGGLDEQFF | TGTGCCACCTTAGCGGGAGGGCTCGATGAGCAGTTCTTC
TRBJ2-1 | TRBD2 | TRBV30 | . | CAWSTGLAEHNEQFF | TGTGCCTGGAGTACAGGACTAGCGGAACACAATGAGCAGTTCTTC